Only a few counts were recorded for the clone carrying this T cell receptor (beta chain). No antigen is known for it. The data are from a study of radiotherapy plus CTLA-4 blockade in lung cancer. Study-level findings and limits: With interferon-beta, early dynamics of blood T cell clones were reported to best predict response.

CDR3 length: 13 amino acids. The V end was cut by 2 bases, the J end by 5 bases, with 7 bases between. Germline CDR1 KGHSH, CDR2 LQKENI. Clones were read by immunoSEQ multiplex PCR, and TCRdb kept only the in-frame ones, dropping some. The sample holds under 50,000 clones, approximately 75% seen once. The source of this sequence is a human donor with non-small cell lung cancer that progressed on radiotherapy plus ipilimumab. The V and J genes are TRBV18 and TRBJ1-5; D is unclear. The source was peripheral blood, collected from a patient treated with radiotherapy plus ipilimumab. Here the CDR3 DNA reads TGTGCCAGCTCACCAACGGAGGATCAGCCCCAGCATTTT. Translating gives CASSPTEDQPQHF.